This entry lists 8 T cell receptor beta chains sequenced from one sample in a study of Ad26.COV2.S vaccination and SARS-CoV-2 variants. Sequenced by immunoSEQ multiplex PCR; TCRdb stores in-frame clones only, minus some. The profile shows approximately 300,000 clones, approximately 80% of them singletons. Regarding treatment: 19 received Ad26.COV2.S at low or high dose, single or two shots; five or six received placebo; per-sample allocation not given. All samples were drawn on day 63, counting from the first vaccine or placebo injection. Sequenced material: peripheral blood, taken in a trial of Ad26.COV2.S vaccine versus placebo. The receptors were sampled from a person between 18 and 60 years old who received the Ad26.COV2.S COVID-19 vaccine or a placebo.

The DNA for the CDR3 is TGTGCCACCAGTCCAGGGAGAGGGGGCTACACCTTC. As protein: CATSPGRGGYTF. V is TRBV24-1 and J is TRBJ1-2, with TRBD1 as a possible D gene (5 bases). The CDR3 has 12 residues. The ends were cut back, 6 bases at V and 8 bases at J, with 12 bases in the middle. CDR1 is KGHDR, CDR2 SFDVKD, per germline.

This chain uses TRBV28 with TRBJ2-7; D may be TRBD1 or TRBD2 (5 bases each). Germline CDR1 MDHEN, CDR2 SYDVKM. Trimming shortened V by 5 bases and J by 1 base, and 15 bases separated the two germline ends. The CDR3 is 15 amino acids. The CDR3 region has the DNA TGTGCCAGCAGTGTCGCTCGGGACGGTTCCTACGAGCAGTACTTC. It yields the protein CASSVARDGSYEQYF.

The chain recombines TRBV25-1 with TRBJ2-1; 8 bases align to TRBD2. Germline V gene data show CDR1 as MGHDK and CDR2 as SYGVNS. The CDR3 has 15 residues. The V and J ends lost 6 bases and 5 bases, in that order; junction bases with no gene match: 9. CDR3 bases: TGTGCCAGCAGACTCGCCAGCGGGGGAAACAATGAGCAGTTCTTC. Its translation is CASRLASGGNNEQFF.

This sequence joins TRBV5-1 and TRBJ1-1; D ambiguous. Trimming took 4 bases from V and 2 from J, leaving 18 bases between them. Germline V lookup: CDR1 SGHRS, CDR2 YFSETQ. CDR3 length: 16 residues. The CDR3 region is CASSPTPDLRNTEAFF. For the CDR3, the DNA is TGCGCCAGCAGCCCGACACCGGACCTGAGAAACACTGAAGCTTTCTTT.

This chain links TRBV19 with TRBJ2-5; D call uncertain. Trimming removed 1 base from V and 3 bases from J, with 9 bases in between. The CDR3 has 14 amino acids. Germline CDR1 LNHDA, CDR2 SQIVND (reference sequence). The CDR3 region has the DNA TGTGCCAGTAGTATAGCGGCACCCAAAGAGACCCAGTACTTC. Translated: CASSIAAPKETQYF.

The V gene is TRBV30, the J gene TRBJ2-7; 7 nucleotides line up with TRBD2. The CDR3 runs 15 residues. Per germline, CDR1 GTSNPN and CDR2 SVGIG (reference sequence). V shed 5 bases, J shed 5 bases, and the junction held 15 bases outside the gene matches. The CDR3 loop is CAWAGLGLGGDEQYF. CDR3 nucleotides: TGTGCCTGGGCCGGTTTGGGACTGGGAGGGGACGAGCAGTACTTC. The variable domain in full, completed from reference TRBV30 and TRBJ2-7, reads SQTIHQWPATLVQPVGSPLSLECTVEGTSNPNLYWYRQAAGRGLQLLFYSVGIGQISSEVPQNLSASRPQDRQFILSSKKLLLSDSGFYLCAWAGLGLGGDEQYFGPGTRLTVT.

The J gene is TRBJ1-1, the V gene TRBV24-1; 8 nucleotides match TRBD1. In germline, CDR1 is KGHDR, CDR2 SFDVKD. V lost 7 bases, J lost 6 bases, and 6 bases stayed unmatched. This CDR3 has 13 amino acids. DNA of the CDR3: TGTGCCACCAGACAGCAGGGGGCCTCTGAAGCTTTCTTT. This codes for CATRQQGASEAFF.

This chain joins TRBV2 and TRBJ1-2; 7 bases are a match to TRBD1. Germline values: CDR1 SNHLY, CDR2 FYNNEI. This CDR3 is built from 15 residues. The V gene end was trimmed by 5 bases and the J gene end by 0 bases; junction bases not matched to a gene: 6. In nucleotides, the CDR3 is TGTGCCAGCAGTTATACAGGGGTAACTAACTATGGCTACACCTTC. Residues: CASSYTGVTNYGYTF.